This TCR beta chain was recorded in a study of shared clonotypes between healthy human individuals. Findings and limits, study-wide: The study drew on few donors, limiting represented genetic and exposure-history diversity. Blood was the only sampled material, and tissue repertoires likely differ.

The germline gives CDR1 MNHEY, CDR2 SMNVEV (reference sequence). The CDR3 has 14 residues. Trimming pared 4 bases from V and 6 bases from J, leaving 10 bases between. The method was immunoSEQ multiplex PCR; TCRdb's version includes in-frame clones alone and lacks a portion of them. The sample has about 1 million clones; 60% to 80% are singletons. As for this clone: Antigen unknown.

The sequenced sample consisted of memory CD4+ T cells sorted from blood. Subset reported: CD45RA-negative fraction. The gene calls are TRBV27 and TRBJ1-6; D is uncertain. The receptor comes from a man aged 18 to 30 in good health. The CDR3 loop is CASSWQLINSPLHF. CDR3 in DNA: TGTGCCAGCAGTTGGCAGTTGATTAATTCACCCCTCCACTTT.